The 21 T cell receptor beta chains given below trace back to one sample, sequenced in a study of T-cell memory formation after mild COVID-19. TCRdb recomputed calls from the 5' RACE reads with MiXCR, one row per CDR3 protein. The sample consists of around 250,000 distinct CDR3 sequences, 15% of them appearing once. Sequencing was performed on PBMCs or a T cell subset sorted from them (not recorded which). These receptors were obtained from an adult woman who had mild COVID-19 (a few samples of this study predate the infection). Cell type and time point are not known.

This clonotype was detected a few times. The chain combines TRBV7-2 with TRBJ2-7; unclear D gene. From germline, CDR1 is SGHTA and CDR2 FQGNSA. The CDR3 sequence is 16 residues long. The ends were cut back, 1 base at V and 2 bases at J, with 15 bases in the middle. The CDR3, as DNA: TGTGCCAGCAGCTTAGTGGTCGGACCAACCACCTACGAGCAGTACTTC. Its protein product is CASSLVVGPTTYEQYF.

This clonotype was picked up a small number of times. The gene calls are TRBV29-1 and TRBJ2-6, with no clear D. CDR3 length: 14 residues. Deletions cut 4 bases from V and 0 bases from J, with 7 bases between. Germline V gene data show CDR1 as SQVTM and CDR2 as ANQGSEA. The CDR3: CSVGYSSGANVLTF. CDR3 nucleotide sequence: TGCAGCGTTGGGTACAGCTCTGGGGCCAACGTCCTGACTTTC.

This clonotype has only a few counts. The rearrangement joins TRBV5-6 to TRBJ1-6; TRBD1 agrees at 8 bases. The germline gives CDR1 SGHDT, CDR2 YYEEEE. Losses at the gene ends were 3 bases for V and 5 bases for J; bases not matched to a gene: 7. CDR3 length equals 16 residues. CDR3 nucleotide sequence: TGTGCCAGCAGCTCTTACGGGACAGGAGATAATTCACCCCTCCACTTT. It translates to CASSSYGTGDNSPLHF. Looking up the rest from reference TRBV5-6 and TRBJ1-6 gives the full variable domain: DAGVTQSPTHLIKTRGQQVTLRCSPKSGHDTVSWYQQALGQGPQFIFQYYEEEERQRGNFPDRFSGHQFPNYSSELNVNALLLGDSALYLCASSSYGTGDNSPLHFGNGTRLTVT.

This chain joins TRBV5-1 and TRBJ2-1, with D maybe TRBD2 (5 bases). The CDR3 contains 15 residues. V shed 4 bases and J shed 6 bases, with 17 bases lying between them. From germline, CDR1 is SGHRS and CDR2 YFSETQ. The CDR3 nucleotides read TGCGCCAGCAGCACGGACGGTCCTGGAGGCAATGAGCAGTTCTTC. This encodes CASSTDGPGGNEQFF.

This clonotype has just a few counts. The J gene is TRBJ2-7, the V gene TRBV7-8; 8 nucleotides agree with TRBD1. Trimming at V came to 8 bases and at J to 1 base, leaving 10 bases not matched to a gene. The CDR3 length is 15 residues. Germline V gene data show CDR1 as SGHVS and CDR2 as FQNEAQ. The CDR3 here is CASHGSRGPSYEQYF. CDR3 nucleotides: TGTGCCAGCCACGGGAGCAGGGGGCCGTCCTACGAGCAGTACTTC.

This clonotype was observed a few times. This sequence joins TRBV20-1 and TRBJ2-2, with no clear D. The CDR3 covers 15 residues. From germline, CDR1 is DFQATT and CDR2 SNEGSKA (reference sequence). V lost 0 bases to trimming and J lost 4 bases, with 12 bases between them. Written as DNA, the CDR3 is TGCAGTGCTAGAGATTCGAAGACTGGCACCGGGGAGCTGTTTTTT. Amino acids: CSARDSKTGTGELFF.

V gene TRBV4-2 combines with J gene TRBJ2-7; D is ambiguous. This CDR3 region has 13 residues. The germline V gene has CDR1 LGHNA and CDR2 YNFKEQ. The V end was cut by 3 bases, the J end by 0 bases, with 6 bases between. The CDR3 sequence is CASSHDFSYEQYF. The CDR3, as DNA: TGTGCCAGCAGCCACGATTTCTCCTACGAGCAGTACTTC.

The rearrangement links TRBV18 to TRBJ2-7; no clear D. In germline, CDR1 is KGHSH, CDR2 LQKENI. The CDR3 loop spans 16 amino acids. V gave up 3 bases and J gave up 3 bases, with 18 bases separating them. CDR3 residues: CASSPQGPGSYYEQYF. The DNA for the CDR3 is TGTGCCAGCTCACCCCAAGGTCCCGGGTCTTACTACGAGCAGTACTTC.

This clonotype was recorded a few times. V and J are TRBV7-3 and TRBJ2-3; 7 nucleotides align to TRBD1. V was clipped by 3 bases and J by 0 bases; unmatched bases: 6. CDR1 is SGHTA and CDR2 is FQGTGA in the germline V gene. The CDR3 covers 16 residues. The CDR3 region has the DNA TGTGCCAGCAGCTTGCTTAGCAGGGGGAGCACAGATACGCAGTATTTT. Amino acid sequence: CASSLLSRGSTDTQYF. Full variable domain (remainder filled in from reference TRBV7-3 and TRBJ2-3): GAGVSQTPSNKVTEKGKYVELRCDPISGHTALYWYRQSLGQGPEFLIYFQGTGAADDSGLPNDRFFAVRPEGSVSTLKIQRTERGDSAVYLCASSLLSRGSTDTQYFGPGTRLTVL.

The genes are TRBV15 and TRBJ1-2; possibly TRBD1 for D (6 bases). The V and J ends lost 0 bases and 4 bases respectively, with 15 bases between them. The CDR3 length is 16 residues. Germline loops: CDR1 LNHNV, CDR2 YYDKDF (reference sequence). The CDR3 here is CATSRDRYRESYGYTF. The CDR3 nucleotides are TGTGCCACCAGCAGAGATCGATACAGGGAGTCCTATGGCTACACCTTC.

A few counts support this clonotype. The chain has TRBV18 and TRBJ2-3, with a possible D match to TRBD2 (5 bases). Germline loops: CDR1 KGHSH, CDR2 LQKENI. V lost 0 bases and J 2 bases, leaving 9 bases between the germline ends. This CDR3 comprises 15 residues. DNA of the CDR3: TGTGCCAGCTCACCACCCGGGATTGACACAGATACGCAGTATTTT. Residues: CASSPPGIDTDTQYF.

This clonotype was counted between two and nine times. The V gene is TRBV5-1, the J gene TRBJ2-1; 15 bases agree with TRBD2. The V and J ends lost 0 bases and 4 bases, in that order; junction bases with no gene match: 2. Germline-derived CDR1 and CDR2 are SGHRS and YFSETQ. This CDR3 spans 17 amino acids. Written as DNA, the CDR3 is TGCGCCAGCAGCTTGGCCGGGACTAGCGGGGGGTACAATGAGCAGTTCTTC. It is translated as CASSLAGTSGGYNEQFF.

This clonotype was seen a few times. The chain joins TRBV15 to TRBJ2-2; possibly TRBD1 or TRBD2 for D (5 bases each). Germline CDR1 reads LNHNV; CDR2 reads YYDKDF (reference sequence). This CDR3 is built from 15 residues. V lost 0 bases to trimming and J lost 6 bases, with 11 bases between them. The CDR3 region has the DNA TGTGCCACCAGCAGAGAATCTGGGGGACCCGGGGAGCTGTTTTTT. This translates into CATSRESGGPGELFF.

CDR3 bases: TGTGCCACCGCTCAACTAAGGGATTCGCCCCCGTACGAGCAGTACTTC. Amino acids: CATAQLRDSPPYEQYF. The chain recombines TRBV6-6 with TRBJ2-7; D ambiguous. This CDR3 has 16 amino acids. V lost 10 bases to trimming and J lost 4 bases, with 26 bases between them. Germline loops: CDR1 MNHNY, CDR2 SVGAGI (reference sequence).

This clonotype was picked up a small number of times. V and J are TRBV6-2 or TRBV6-3 and TRBJ1-5; D might be TRBD1 (5 bases). Per germline, CDR1 MNHEY and CDR2 SVGEGT. V was trimmed by 6 bases and J by 4 bases, leaving 10 bases between them. The CDR3 runs to 13 residues. The CDR3 DNA follows: TGTGCCAGCAGGAAGGGACTAAATCAGCCCCAGCATTTT. Protein: CASRKGLNQPQHF.

This clonotype has a handful of counts. The chain uses TRBV16 and TRBJ1-2, with D unclear. This CDR3 has 14 residues. The V gene lost 4 bases and the J gene lost 2 bases, with 11 bases spanning the gap. Germline V gene lookup returns CDR1 KGHSY and CDR2 FQNENV. The CDR3 protein is CASSPRQENYGYTF. CDR3 nucleotide sequence: TGTGCCAGCAGCCCGAGGCAGGAGAACTATGGCTACACCTTC.

This clonotype was counted only a few times. V gene TRBV6-2 or TRBV6-3 combines with J gene TRBJ2-1; D is undetermined. Germline lookup yields CDR1 MNHEY and CDR2 SVGEGT. The CDR3 extends over 13 amino acids. V lost 8 bases, J lost 10 bases, and 18 bases lay in between. Here the CDR3 DNA reads TGTGCCAGCGGCCCTGGACCAGTTGCGGAGCAGTTCTTC. Translated: CASGPGPVAEQFF.

The chain employs TRBV6-2 or TRBV6-3 and TRBJ2-6, with D perhaps being TRBD1 or TRBD2 (6 bases each). V dropped 1 base and J dropped 2 bases, with 9 bases sitting between them. The CDR3 has 16 amino acids. CDR1 and CDR2 (germline): MNHEY, SVGEGT. CDR3 DNA sequence: TGTGCCAGCAGTTACTTACGGGGGCCTGGGGCCAACGTCCTGACTTTC. It is translated as CASSYLRGPGANVLTF.

V gene TRBV20-1 combines with J gene TRBJ2-5; D may be TRBD1 (6 bases). The CDR3 sequence is 13 residues long. Germline-derived CDR1 and CDR2 are DFQATT and SNEGSKA (reference sequence). V was cut by 5 bases and J by 5 bases, with 15 bases left in between. The chain's CDR3 is CSAGTGSGETQYF. For the CDR3, the DNA is TGCAGTGCTGGAACAGGGTCGGGGGAGACCCAGTACTTC.

V is TRBV15 and J is TRBJ1-1; 7 bases are shared with TRBD1. CDR1 and CDR2 from the germline V gene are LNHNV and YYDKDF (reference sequence). The J segment lost 1 base and the V segment lost 1 base, leaving 12 bases of the junction unmatched. The CDR3 is made up of 18 amino acids. This chain's CDR3 is CATSRGAPTGNKNTEAFF. Here the CDR3 DNA reads TGTGCCACCAGCAGAGGCGCCCCGACAGGGAACAAGAACACTGAAGCTTTCTTT.

The V and J genes are TRBV7-2 and TRBJ2-7, with unresolved D. Trimming shortened V by 5 bases and J by 6 bases, and 17 bases separated the two germline ends. CDR3 length equals 14 residues. Germline V gene lookup returns CDR1 SGHTA and CDR2 FQGNSA. The DNA for the CDR3 is TGTGCCAGCAGCCCTTACGGGCGGTTTGCCGAGCAGTACTTC. This sequence encodes CASSPYGRFAEQYF.